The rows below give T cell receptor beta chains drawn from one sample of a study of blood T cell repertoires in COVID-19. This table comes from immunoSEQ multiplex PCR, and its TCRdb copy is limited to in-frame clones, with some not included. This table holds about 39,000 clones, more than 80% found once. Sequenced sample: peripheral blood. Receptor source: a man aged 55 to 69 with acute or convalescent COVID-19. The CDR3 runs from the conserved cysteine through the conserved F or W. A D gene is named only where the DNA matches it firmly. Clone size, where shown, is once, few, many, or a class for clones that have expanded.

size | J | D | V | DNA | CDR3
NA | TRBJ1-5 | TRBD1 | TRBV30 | TGTGCCTGGGCGAAATCCGGGACAGCAAATCAGCCCCAGCATTTT | CAWAKSGTANQPQHF
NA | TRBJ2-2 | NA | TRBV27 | TGTGCCAGCAGTCGCAGACAGGCTAACACCGGGGAGCTGTTTTTT | CASSRRQANTGELFF
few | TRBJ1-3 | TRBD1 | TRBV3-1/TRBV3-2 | TGTGCCAGCAGCCGCCCGACAGGGGTCGGAAACACCATATATTTT | CASSRPTGVGNTIYF
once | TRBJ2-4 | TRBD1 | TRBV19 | TGTGCCAGTAGTATTGGGAGGGGACAGGGGGTTGACATTCAGTACTTC | CASSIGRGQGVDIQYF
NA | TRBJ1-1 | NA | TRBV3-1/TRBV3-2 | TGTGCCAGCAGCCAAGCCAGGCAGATGAACACTGAAGCTTTCTTT | CASSQARQMNTEAFF
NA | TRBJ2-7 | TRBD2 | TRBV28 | TGTGCCAGCAGCCGCACCCCGTGGACTAGCGGGATGTACGAGCAGTACTTC | CASSRTPWTSGMYEQYF
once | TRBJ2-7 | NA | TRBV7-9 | TGTGCCAGCAGCTTAGCGGGCAGGGTTAGGGTGCAGTACTTC | CASSLAGRVRVQYF
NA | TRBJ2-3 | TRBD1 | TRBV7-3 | TGTGCCAGCAGCTTAGAGAGGACAGGGGGCGGCGATACGCAGTATTTT | CASSLERTGGGDTQYF
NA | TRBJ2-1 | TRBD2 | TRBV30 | TGTGCCTGGGGGCGGACTAGCGGGACAAATGAGCAGTTCTTC | CAWGRTSGTNEQFF
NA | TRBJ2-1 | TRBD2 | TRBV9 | TGTGCCAGCAGCGTAGTAGCGGGGGGGTTGGATGAGCAGTTCTTC | CASSVVAGGLDEQFF
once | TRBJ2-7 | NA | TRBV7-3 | TGTGCCAGCAGCCTGAACACAGGCTACGAGCAGTACTTC | CASSLNTGYEQYF